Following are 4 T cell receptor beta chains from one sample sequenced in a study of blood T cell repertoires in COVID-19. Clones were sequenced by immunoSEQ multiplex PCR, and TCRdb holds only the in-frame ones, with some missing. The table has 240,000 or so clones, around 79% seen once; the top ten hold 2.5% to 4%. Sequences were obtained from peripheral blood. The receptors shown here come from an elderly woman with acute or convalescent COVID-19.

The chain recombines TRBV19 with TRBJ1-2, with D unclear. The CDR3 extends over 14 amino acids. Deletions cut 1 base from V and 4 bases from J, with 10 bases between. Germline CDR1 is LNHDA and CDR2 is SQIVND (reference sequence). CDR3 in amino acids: CASSIGGPIYGYTF. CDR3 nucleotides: TGTGCCAGTAGTATAGGCGGGCCGATCTATGGCTACACCTTC.

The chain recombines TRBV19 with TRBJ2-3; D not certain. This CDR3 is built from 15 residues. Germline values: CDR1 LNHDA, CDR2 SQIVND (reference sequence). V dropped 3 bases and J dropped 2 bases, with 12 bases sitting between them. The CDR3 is CASSIGRVYTDTQYF. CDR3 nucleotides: TGTGCCAGTAGTATTGGTCGGGTATACACAGATACGCAGTATTTT.

The CDR3 bases are TGTGCCAGCAGCCACAGCACAGGGGGTGGGAACTATGGCTACACCTTC. Protein sequence: CASSHSTGGGNYGYTF. The chain couples TRBV3-1 (or the pseudogene TRBV3-2) to TRBJ1-2; 8 bases match TRBD1. Germline V gives CDR1 LGHDT, CDR2 YNNKEL (reference sequence). The V segment lost 3 bases and the J segment 2 bases; nucleotides outside the gene matches: 8. CDR3 length: 16 amino acids.

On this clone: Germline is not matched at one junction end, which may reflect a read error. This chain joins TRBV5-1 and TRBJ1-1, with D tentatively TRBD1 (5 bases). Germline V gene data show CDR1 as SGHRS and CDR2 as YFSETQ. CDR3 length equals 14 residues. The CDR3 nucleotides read TGCGCCAGCAGCTTGGAGGTGCAGGGCACTGAAGCTTTTTTT. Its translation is CASSLEVQGTEAFF. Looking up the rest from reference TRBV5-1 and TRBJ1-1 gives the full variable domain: KAGVTQTPRYLIKTRGQQVTLSCSPISGHRSVSWYQQTPGQGLQFLFEYFSETQRNKGNFPGRFSGRQFSNSRSEMNVSTLELGDSALYLCASSLEVQGTEAFFGQGTRLTVV.